This TCR beta chain was retrieved from a study of graft-versus-host responses after intestinal transplantation. Study summary: Those transplanted obtained multivisceral, liver-intestinal, or isolated intestinal grafts. Every transplant recipient was induced with anti-thymocyte globulin, then maintained on tacrolimus and steroids for 2 to 4 years. Study results and limitations: The authors found GvH clones in recipient marrow, some appearing first in ileum or blood.

The sample holds a few counts of this clone. The germline V gene has CDR1 KGHSH and CDR2 LQKENI. The CDR3 has 16 amino acids. V was pared by 5 bases and J by 5 bases, with 21 bases between. TCRdb's table, derived via immunoSEQ multiplex PCR, lists solely in-frame clones and lacks some. The table has approximately 19,000 clones, around 39% seen once; the top ten hold about 0.99%. The genes are TRBV18 and TRBJ2-5, with no clear D. The sequence was collected from a human patient who received an intestinal transplant. The sample was alloreactive CD4+ T cells from a mixed lymphocyte reaction culture, taken before intestinal transplant. This sample's subset: CFSE-low proliferating T cells sorted from roughly six-day pre-transplant mixed lymphocyte reaction (GvH or HvG direction). The CDR3 DNA follows: TGTGCCAGCTCAAGATCAGTCGTGGCGCGAAAGGAGACCCAGTACTTC. Its protein is CASSRSVVARKETQYF.